The source of this TCR beta chain is a study of shared clonotypes between healthy human individuals. The method was immunoSEQ multiplex PCR; TCRdb's version includes in-frame clones alone and lacks a portion of them. The data contain 1,500,000 or so clones, approximately 98.5% of them singletons. Memory CD4+ cells were the fraction left after CD45RA+ naive selection. The CDR3 contains 13 residues. Trimming took 0 bases from V and 7 from J, leaving 10 bases between them. Germline V gene lookup returns CDR1 SGDLS and CDR2 YYNGEE. The chain carries TRBV9 and TRBJ1-1; maybe TRBD1 (5 bases). This clonotype originated in a man in his thirties or forties in good health. The sample taken for sequencing was naive CD4+ T cells sorted from blood. Subset meaning: CD45RA+ positively selected. The CDR3 bases are TGTGCCAGCAGCGTAGGATGGGGGGGTGAAGCTTTCTTT. Protein product: CASSVGWGGEAFF.